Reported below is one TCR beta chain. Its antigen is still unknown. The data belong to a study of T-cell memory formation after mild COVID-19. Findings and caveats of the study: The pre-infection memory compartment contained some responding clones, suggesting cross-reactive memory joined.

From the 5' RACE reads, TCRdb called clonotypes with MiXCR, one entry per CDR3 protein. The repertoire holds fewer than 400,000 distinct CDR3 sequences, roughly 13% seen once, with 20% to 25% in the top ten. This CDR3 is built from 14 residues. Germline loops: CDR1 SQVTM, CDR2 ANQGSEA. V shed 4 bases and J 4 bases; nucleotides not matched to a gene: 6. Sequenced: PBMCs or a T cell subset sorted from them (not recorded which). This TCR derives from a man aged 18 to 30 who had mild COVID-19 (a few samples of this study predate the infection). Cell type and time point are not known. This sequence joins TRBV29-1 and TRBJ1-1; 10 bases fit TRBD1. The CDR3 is CSVGQGARGTEAFF. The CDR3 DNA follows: TGCAGCGTTGGACAGGGGGCCAGGGGCACTGAAGCTTTCTTT.